Following are 8 T cell receptor beta chains from one sample sequenced in a study of cytomegalovirus exposure and HLA in healthy donors. PCR was performed using 60 Vbeta and 13 Jbeta primers. The protocol was immunoSEQ multiplex PCR, while the TCRdb copy is restricted to in-frame clones and leaves out a portion. This sample yields over 150,000 clones, of which around 80% are seen a single time; 4.3% belongs to the top ten. The sample comprised PBMCs. These receptor sequences come from a man aged 40-50 years in good health and CMV-seronegative.

The chain combines TRBV14 with TRBJ2-5, with TRBD2 matching over 8 bases. V trimming: 4 bases; J trimming: 7 bases; junction bases outside the gene matches: 8. Germline CDR1 SGHDN, CDR2 FVKESK. This CDR3 comprises 14 residues. DNA of the CDR3: TGTGCCAGCAGCCTTCGGGGGGGCCCTTGGACCCAGTACTTC. Residues: CASSLRGGPWTQYF.

The CDR3 coding sequence is TGTGCCAGCAGCCAGAGTCCCGGGACTAGCGGAGACTACGAGCAGTACTTC. It is translated as CASSQSPGTSGDYEQYF. The chain links TRBV4-2 to TRBJ2-5, with TRBD2 identical over 11 bases. The J call may be in error: the DNA end matches TRBJ2-7 better. This CDR3 spans 17 amino acids. CDR1 is LGHNA, CDR2 YNFKEQ, per germline.

V gene TRBV5-4 combines with J gene TRBJ2-5; 12 nucleotides align to TRBD1. Germline CDR1 is SGHNT and CDR2 is YYREEE (reference sequence). The CDR3 is 15 amino acids. With V trimmed by 4 bases and J by 1 base, 2 bases remained unmatched. The CDR3 bases are TGTGCCAGCAGCCGGGACAGGGGGCCCCAAGAGACCCAGTACTTC. Its translation is CASSRDRGPQETQYF.

The chain is built from TRBV7-2 and TRBJ2-1; TRBD2 matches 8 bases. The germline gives CDR1 SGHTA, CDR2 FQGNSA. This CDR3 is 14 amino acids long. Unmatched junction bases numbered 7, after V lost 5 bases and J lost 7 bases. The DNA for the CDR3 is TGTGCCAGCAGCAAAGCAGCGGGGGTTAATGAGCAGTTCTTC. Translation gives CASSKAAGVNEQFF.

CDR3 amino acids: CASSESLPRVARSPLHF. CDR3 sequence (DNA): TGCGCCAGCAGTGAGTCCCTTCCCCGGGTGGCTCGATCACCCCTCCACTTT. This chain joins TRBV10-1 and TRBJ1-6; D unresolved. The V gene's germline CDR1 is WNHNN and CDR2 SYGVQD (reference sequence). CDR3 length equals 17 residues. Trimming stripped 0 bases from V and 10 bases from J, with 19 bases between.

This chain uses TRBV28 with TRBJ1-2; TRBD1 is a possible D gene (5 bases). This CDR3 comprises 14 residues. V lost 3 bases and J lost 0, with 8 bases in between. Germline CDR1 reads MDHEN; CDR2 reads SYDVKM. This CDR3 reads CASSFRAPNYGYTF. The DNA of the CDR3 is TGTGCCAGCAGTTTCAGGGCTCCTAACTATGGCTACACCTTC.

V usage is TRBV7-2 and J usage is TRBJ2-1; no clear D. Trimming removed 0 bases at V and 6 bases at J, with 6 bases between. In germline, CDR1 is SGHTA, CDR2 FQGNSA. The CDR3 is 13 amino acids. The CDR3, as DNA: TGTGCCAGCAGCTTAGCAGCACCCAATGAGCAGTTCTTC. It yields the protein CASSLAAPNEQFF.

This rearrangement joins TRBV5-4 to TRBJ1-6; D gene unclear. The CDR3 covers 12 residues. V was cut by 4 bases and J by 7 bases, with 6 bases left in between. Germline assignment: CDR1 SGHNT and CDR2 YYREEE (reference sequence). The CDR3 region is CASSRGNSPLHF. CDR3 DNA: TGTGCCAGCAGCCGAGGAAATTCACCCCTCCACTTT.